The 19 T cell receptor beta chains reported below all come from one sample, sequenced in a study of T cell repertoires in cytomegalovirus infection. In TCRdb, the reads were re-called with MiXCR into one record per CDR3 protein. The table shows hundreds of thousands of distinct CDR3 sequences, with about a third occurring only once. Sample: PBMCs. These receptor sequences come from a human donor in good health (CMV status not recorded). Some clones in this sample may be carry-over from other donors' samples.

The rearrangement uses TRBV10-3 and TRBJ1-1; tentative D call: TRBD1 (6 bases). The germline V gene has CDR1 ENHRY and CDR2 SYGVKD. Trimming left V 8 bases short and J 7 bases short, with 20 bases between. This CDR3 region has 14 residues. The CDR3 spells CAISAGGAYYEAFF. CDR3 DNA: TGTGCCATCTCGGCGGGGGGCGCGTATTATGAAGCTTTCTTT.

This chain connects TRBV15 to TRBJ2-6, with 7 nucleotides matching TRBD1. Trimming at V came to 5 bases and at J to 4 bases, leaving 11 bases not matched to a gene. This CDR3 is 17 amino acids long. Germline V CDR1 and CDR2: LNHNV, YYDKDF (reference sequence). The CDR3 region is CATSGLTGTKGANVLTF. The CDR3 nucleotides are TGTGCCACCAGCGGACTGACAGGGACGAAAGGGGCCAACGTCCTGACTTTC. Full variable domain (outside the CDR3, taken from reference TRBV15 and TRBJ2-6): DAMVIQNPRYQVTQFGKPVTLSCSQTLNHNVMYWYQQKSSQAPKLLFHYYDKDFNNEADTPDNFQSRRPNTSFCFLDIRSPGLGDTAMYLCATSGLTGTKGANVLTFGAGSRLTVL.

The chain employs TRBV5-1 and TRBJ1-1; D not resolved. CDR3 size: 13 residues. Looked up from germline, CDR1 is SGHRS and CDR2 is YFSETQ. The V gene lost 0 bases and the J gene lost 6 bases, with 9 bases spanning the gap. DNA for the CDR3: TGCGCCAGCAGCTTGGCGGGCAGCCCTGAAGCTTTCTTT. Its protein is CASSLAGSPEAFF. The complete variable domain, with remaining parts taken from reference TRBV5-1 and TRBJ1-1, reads KAGVTQTPRYLIKTRGQQVTLSCSPISGHRSVSWYQQTPGQGLQFLFEYFSETQRNKGNFPGRFSGRQFSNSRSEMNVSTLELGDSALYLCASSLAGSPEAFFGQGTRLTVV.

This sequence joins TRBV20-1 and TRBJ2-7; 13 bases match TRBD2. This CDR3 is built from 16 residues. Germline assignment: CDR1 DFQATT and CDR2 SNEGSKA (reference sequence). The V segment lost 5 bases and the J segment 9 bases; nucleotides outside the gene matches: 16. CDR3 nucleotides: TGCAGTGCTGGACAGGGGGGACTAGCGGGATTATCTGGGCAGTACTTC. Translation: CSAGQGGLAGLSGQYF.

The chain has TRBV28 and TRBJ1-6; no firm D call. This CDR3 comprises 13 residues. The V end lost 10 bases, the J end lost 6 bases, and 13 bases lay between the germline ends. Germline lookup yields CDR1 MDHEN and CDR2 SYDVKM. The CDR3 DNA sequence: TGTGCCATCCGGGAGGGAGTTAATTCACCCCTCCACTTT. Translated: CAIREGVNSPLHF. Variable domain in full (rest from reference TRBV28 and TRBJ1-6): DVKVTQSSRYLVKRTGEKVFLECVQDMDHENMFWYRQDPGLGLRLIYFSYDVKMKEKGDIPEGYSVSREKKERFSLILESASTNQTSMYLCAIREGVNSPLHFGNGTRLTVT.

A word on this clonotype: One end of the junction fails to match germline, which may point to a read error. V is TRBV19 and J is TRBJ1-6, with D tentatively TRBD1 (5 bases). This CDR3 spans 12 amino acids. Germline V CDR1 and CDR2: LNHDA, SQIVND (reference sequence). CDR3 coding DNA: TGTGCCAGTAGAAGACAGTTTTCACCCCCCCACTTT. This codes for CASRRQFSPPHF.

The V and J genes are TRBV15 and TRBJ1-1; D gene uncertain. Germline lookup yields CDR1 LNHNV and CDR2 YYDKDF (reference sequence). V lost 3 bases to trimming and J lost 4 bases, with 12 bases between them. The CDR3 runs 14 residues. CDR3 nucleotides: TGTGCCACCAGCAGCTCCTGGGATGGCACTGAAGCTTTCTTT. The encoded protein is CATSSSWDGTEAFF.

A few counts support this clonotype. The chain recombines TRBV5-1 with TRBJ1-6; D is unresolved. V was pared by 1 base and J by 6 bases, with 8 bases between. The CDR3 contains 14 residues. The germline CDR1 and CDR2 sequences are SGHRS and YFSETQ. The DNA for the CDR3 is TGCGCCAGCAGCTTGATGTTGGGTAATTCACCCCTCCACTTT. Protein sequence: CASSLMLGNSPLHF.

The CDR3 spells CSAIIQGLAGGGTGELFF. DNA for the CDR3: TGCAGTGCTATCATCCAGGGACTAGCGGGAGGAGGGACCGGGGAGCTGTTTTTT. This chain uses TRBV20-1 with TRBJ2-2; 15 bases agree with TRBD2. The CDR3 sequence is 18 residues long. Germline lookup yields CDR1 DFQATT and CDR2 SNEGSKA (reference sequence). The trim removed 4 bases at V and 5 bases at J, leaving 11 bases unmatched.

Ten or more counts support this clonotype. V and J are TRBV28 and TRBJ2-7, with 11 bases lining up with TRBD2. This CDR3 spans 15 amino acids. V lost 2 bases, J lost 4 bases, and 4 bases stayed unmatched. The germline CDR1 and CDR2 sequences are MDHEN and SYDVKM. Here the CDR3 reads CASSLGASGGYEQYF. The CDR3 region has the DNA TGTGCCAGCAGTTTAGGGGCTAGCGGGGGGTACGAGCAGTACTTC. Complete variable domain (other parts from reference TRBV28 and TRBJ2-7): DVKVTQSSRYLVKRTGEKVFLECVQDMDHENMFWYRQDPGLGLRLIYFSYDVKMKEKGDIPEGYSVSREKKERFSLILESASTNQTSMYLCASSLGASGGYEQYFGPGTRLTVT.

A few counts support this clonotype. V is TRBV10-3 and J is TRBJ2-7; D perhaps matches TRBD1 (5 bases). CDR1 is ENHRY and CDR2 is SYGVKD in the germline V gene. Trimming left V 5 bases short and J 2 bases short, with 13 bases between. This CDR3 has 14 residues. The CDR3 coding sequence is TGTGCCATCAGTCGAGACAGTCAACCCTACGAGCAGTACTTC. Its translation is CAISRDSQPYEQYF.

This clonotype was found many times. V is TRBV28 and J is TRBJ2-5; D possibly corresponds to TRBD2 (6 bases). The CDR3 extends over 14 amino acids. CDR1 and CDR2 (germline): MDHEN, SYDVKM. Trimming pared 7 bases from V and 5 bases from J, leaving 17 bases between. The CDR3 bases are TGTGCCAGCACTCTCGTCGGGGGTTTGGAGACCCAGTACTTC. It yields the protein CASTLVGGLETQYF.

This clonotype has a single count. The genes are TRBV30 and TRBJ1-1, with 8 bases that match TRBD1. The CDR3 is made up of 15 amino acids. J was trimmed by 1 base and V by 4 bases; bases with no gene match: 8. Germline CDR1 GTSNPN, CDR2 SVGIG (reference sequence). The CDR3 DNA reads TGTGCCTGGAAAACGTACGGGACAGGGAACACTGAAGCTTTCTTT. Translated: CAWKTYGTGNTEAFF.

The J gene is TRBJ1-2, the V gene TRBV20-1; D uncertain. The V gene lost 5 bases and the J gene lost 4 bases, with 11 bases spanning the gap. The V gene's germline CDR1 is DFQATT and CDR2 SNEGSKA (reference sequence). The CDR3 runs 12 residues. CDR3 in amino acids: CSAPDGSYGYTF. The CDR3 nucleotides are TGCAGTGCTCCCGATGGGTCCTATGGCTACACCTTC.

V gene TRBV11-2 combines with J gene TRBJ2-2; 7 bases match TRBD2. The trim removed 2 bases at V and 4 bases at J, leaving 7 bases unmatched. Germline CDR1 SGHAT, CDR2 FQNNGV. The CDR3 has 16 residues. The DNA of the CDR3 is TGTGCCAGCAGCTTAAGGCCTAGCGGCGGCACCGGGGAGCTGTTTTTT. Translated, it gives CASSLRPSGGTGELFF.

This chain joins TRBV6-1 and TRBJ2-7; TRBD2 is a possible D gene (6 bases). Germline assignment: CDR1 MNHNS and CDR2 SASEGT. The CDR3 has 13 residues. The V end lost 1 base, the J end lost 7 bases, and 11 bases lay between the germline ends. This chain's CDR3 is CASSEEPAGEQYF. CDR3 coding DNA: TGTGCCAGCAGTGAAGAACCCGCGGGGGAGCAGTACTTC.

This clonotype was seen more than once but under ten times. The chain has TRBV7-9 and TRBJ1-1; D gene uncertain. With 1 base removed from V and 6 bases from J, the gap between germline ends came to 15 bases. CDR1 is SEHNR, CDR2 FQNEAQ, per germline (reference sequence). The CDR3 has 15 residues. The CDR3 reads CASSLVQRESAEAFF. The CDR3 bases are TGTGCCAGCAGCTTAGTACAGCGCGAAAGCGCTGAAGCTTTCTTT. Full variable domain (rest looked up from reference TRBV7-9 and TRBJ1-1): DTGVSQNPRHKITKRGQNVTFRCDPISEHNRLYWYRQTLGQGPEFLTYFQNEAQLEKSRLLSDRFSAERPKGSFSTLEIQRTEQGDSAMYLCASSLVQRESAEAFFGQGTRLTVV.

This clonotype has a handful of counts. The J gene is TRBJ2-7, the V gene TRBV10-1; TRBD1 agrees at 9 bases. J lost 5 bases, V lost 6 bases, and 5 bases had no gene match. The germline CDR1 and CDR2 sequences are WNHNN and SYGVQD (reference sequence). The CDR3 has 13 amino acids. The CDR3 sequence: CASSRDREDEQYF. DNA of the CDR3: TGCGCCAGCAGCCGGGACAGGGAGGACGAGCAGTACTTC.

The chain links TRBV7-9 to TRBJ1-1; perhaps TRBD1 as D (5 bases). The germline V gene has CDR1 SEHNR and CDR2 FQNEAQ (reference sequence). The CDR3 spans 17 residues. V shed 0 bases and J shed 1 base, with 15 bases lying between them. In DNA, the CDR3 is TGTGCCAGCAGCTTAGCTGGGGCGGCAAAACAGAACACTGAAGCTTTCTTT. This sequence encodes CASSLAGAAKQNTEAFF.